This TCR beta chain was captured by sequencing in a study of identical twins. There are 15 residues in the CDR3. V lost 0 bases and J 6 bases, leaving 13 bases between the germline ends. Germline V gives CDR1 SGHNT, CDR2 YYREEE (reference sequence). The table lists this clonotype with a few counts. From the 5' RACE reads, TCRdb called clonotypes with MiXCR, one entry per CDR3 protein. The repertoire has around 1.7 million distinct CDR3 sequences, around 33% of them found once; the top ten carry around 0.25%. This TCR was sampled from a newborn girl in good health. Sequenced: cord blood. This chain links TRBV5-4 with TRBJ2-1, with D unresolved. The DNA of the CDR3 is TGTGCCAGCAGCTTGGGGTTAGGGTCCCTCAATGAGCAGTTCTTC. Protein product: CASSLGLGSLNEQFF.